This T cell receptor (beta chain) was found in a study of blood T cell repertoires in COVID-19. The wider study: T cells, B-cell-depleted T cells, or PBMCs supplied cDNA or gDNA.

This clone was observed a few times. Germline CDR1 is SEHNR and CDR2 is FQNEAQ (reference sequence). This CDR3 region has 16 residues. J lost 4 bases, V lost 3 bases, and 9 bases had no gene match. Sequencing used immunoSEQ multiplex PCR; TCRdb keeps in-frame clones, though not all of them. The table includes around 43,000 clones, 80% to 90% detected once. The rearrangement uses TRBV7-9 and TRBJ1-3, with 7 bases matching TRBD1. The source of this sequence is a human donor in a cohort sampled during active COVID-19. The sequenced sample was peripheral blood. The chain's CDR3 is CASSLITGERGNTIYF. The CDR3 coding sequence is TGTGCCAGCAGCTTGATAACAGGGGAGAGAGGAAACACCATATATTTT.